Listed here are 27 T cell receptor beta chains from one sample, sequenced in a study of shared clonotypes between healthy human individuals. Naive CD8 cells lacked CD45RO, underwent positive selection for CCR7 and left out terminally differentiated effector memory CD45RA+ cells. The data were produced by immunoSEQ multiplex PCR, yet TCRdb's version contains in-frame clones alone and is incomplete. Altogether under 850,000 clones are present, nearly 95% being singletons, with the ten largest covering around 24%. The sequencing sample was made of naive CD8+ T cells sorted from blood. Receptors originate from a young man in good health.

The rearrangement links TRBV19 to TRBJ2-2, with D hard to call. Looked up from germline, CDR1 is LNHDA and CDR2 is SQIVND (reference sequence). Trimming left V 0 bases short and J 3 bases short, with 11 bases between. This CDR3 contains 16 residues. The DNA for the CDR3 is TGTGCCAGTAGTATAGATCGAGGTAGGGACACCGGGGAGCTGTTTTTT. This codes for CASSIDRGRDTGELFF.

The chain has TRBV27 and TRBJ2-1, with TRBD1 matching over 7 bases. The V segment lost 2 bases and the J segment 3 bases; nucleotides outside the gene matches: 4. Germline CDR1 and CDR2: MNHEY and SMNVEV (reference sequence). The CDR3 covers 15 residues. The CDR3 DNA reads TGTGCCAGCAGTTTAACAGGGGCGGGCTACAATGAGCAGTTCTTC. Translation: CASSLTGAGYNEQFF.

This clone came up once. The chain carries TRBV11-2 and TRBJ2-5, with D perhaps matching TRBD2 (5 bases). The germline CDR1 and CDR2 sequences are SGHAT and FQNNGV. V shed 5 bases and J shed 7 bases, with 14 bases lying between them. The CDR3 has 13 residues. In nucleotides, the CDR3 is TGTGCCAGCAGCCCCGGGGTCCGGCCGACCCAGTACTTC. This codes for CASSPGVRPTQYF.

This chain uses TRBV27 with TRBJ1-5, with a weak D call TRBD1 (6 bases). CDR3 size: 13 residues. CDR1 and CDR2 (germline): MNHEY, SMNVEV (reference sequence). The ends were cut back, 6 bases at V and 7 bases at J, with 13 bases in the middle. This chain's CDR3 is CASRAGVDQPQHF. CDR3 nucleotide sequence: TGTGCCAGCAGGGCAGGGGTGGACCAGCCCCAGCATTTT.

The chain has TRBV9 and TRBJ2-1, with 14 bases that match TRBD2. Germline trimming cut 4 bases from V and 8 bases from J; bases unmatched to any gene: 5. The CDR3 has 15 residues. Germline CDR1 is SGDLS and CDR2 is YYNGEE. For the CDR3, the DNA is TGTGCCAGCAGCCCTCGGACTAGCGGGAGGCATGAGCAGTTCTTC. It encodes CASSPRTSGRHEQFF.

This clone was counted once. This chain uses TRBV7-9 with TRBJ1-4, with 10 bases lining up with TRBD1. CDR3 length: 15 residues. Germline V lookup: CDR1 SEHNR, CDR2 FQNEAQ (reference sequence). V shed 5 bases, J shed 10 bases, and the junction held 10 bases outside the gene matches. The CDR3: CASSDSGTGEGKLFF. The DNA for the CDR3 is TGTGCCAGCAGCGACTCCGGGACAGGGGAAGGAAAACTGTTTTTT.

CDR3 amino acids: CASSQEGSRGARNQPQHF. The CDR3 DNA sequence: TGCGCCAGCAGCCAAGAAGGTTCTAGGGGGGCGCGTAATCAGCCCCAGCATTTT. This chain joins TRBV4-1 and TRBJ1-5; D is perhaps TRBD1 (6 bases). The CDR3 loop spans 18 amino acids. Trimming took off 0 bases at V and 4 bases at J, with 19 bases between the two ends. Germline V gene lookup returns CDR1 MGHRA and CDR2 YSYEKL.

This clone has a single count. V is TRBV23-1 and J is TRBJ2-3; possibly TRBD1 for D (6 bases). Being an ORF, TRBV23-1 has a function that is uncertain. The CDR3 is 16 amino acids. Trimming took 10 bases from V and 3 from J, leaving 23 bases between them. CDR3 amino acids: CATWQNRTVGTDTQYF. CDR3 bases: TGCGCCACTTGGCAGAACCGGACAGTTGGGACAGATACGCAGTATTTT.

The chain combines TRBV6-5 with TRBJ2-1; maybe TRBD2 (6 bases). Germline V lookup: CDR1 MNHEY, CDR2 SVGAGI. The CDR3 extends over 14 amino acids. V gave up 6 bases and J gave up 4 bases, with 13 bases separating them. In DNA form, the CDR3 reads TGTGCCAGCAGCGACTATAGCGGATACAATGAGCAGTTCTTC. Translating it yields CASSDYSGYNEQFF.

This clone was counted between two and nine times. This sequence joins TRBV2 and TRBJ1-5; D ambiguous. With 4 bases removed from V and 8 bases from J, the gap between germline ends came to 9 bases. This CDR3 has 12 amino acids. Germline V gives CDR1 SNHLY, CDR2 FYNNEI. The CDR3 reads CASSGGEEPQHF. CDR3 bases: TGTGCCAGCAGTGGTGGGGAGGAGCCCCAGCATTTT.

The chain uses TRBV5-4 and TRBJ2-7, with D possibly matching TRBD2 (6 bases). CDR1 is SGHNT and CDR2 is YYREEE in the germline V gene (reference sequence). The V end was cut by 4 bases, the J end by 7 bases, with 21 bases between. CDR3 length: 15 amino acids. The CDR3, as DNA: TGTGCCAGCAGCAGTCCCCTAACGGGAGATGGGGAGCAGTACTTC. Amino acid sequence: CASSSPLTGDGEQYF.

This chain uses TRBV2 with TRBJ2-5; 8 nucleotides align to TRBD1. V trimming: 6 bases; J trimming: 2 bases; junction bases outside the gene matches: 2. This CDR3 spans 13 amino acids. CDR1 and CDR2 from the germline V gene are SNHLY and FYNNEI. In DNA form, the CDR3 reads TGTGCCAGCAGGTACAGGGGGCAAGAGACCCAGTACTTC. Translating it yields CASRYRGQETQYF.

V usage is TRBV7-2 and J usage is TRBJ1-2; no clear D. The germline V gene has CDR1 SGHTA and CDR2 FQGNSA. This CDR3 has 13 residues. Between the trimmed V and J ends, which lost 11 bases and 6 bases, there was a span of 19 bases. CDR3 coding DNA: TGTGCCTTGCAGTCGGACTTCGGACATGGCTACACCTTC. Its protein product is CALQSDFGHGYTF.

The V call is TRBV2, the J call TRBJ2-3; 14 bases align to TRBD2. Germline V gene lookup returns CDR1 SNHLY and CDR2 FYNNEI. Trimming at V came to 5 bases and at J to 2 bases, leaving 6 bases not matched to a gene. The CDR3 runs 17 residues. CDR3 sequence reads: CASSRLAGGLDTDTQYF. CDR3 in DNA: TGTGCCAGCAGTCGACTAGCGGGAGGGCTCGACACAGATACGCAGTATTTT.

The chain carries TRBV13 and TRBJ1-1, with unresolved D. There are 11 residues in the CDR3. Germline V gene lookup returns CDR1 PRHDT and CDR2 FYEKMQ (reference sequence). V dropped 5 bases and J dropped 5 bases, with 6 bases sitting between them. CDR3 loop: CASSPQTEAFF. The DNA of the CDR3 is TGTGCCAGCAGCCCCCAGACTGAAGCTTTCTTT.

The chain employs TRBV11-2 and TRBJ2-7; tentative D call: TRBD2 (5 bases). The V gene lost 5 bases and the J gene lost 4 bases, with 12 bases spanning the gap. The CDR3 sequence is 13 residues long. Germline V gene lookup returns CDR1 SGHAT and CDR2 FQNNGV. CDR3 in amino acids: CASSPGGAYEQYF. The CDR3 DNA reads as TGTGCCAGCAGCCCAGGAGGTGCATACGAGCAGTACTTC.

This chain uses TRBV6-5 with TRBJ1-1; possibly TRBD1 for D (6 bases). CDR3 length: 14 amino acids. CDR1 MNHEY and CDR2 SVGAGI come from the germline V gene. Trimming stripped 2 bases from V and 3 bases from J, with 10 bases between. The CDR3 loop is CASSYGGLHTEAFF. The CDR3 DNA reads TGTGCCAGCAGTTACGGGGGGCTGCACACTGAAGCTTTCTTT.

The CDR3 loop is CASSETRSYEQYF. CDR3 coding DNA: TGTGCCAGCAGTGAAACAAGATCCTACGAGCAGTACTTC. This chain links TRBV2 with TRBJ2-7; unclear D gene. Per germline, CDR1 SNHLY and CDR2 FYNNEI. The CDR3 runs 13 residues. V dropped 2 bases and J dropped 1 base, with 6 bases sitting between them.

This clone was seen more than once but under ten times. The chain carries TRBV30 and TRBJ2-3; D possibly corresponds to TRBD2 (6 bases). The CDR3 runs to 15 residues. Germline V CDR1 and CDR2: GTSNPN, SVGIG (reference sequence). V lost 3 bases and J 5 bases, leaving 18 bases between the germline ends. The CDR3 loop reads CAWSWAGGKGDTQYF. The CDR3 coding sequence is TGTGCCTGGAGCTGGGCTGGCGGGAAAGGAGATACGCAGTATTTT.

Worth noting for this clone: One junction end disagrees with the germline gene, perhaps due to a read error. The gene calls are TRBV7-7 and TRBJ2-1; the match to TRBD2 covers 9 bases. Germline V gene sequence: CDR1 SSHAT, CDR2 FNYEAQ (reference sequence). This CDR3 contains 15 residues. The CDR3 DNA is TGTGCTAGCAGCTCCTTAGCGGGAGCGGGGAATGAGCAGTTCTTC. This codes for CASSSLAGAGNEQFF.

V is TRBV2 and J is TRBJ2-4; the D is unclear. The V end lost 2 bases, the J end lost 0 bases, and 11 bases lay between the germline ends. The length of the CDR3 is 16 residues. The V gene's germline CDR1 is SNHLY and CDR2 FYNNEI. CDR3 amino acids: CASSEIQISAKNIQYF. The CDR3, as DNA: TGTGCCAGCAGTGAAATACAGATATCAGCCAAAAACATTCAGTACTTC.

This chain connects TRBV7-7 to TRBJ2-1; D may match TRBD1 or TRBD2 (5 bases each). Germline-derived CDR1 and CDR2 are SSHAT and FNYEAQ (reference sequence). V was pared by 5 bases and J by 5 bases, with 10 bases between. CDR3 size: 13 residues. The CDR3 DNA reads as TGTGCCAGCAGCCTCGGGGCCCACAATGAGCAGTTCTTC. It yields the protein CASSLGAHNEQFF.

Here the CDR3 DNA reads TGTGCCAGCAGCGGACAGGCTAAAGATGGCTACACCTTC. This translates into CASSGQAKDGYTF. The rearrangement links TRBV5-4 to TRBJ1-2; 7 positions agree with TRBD1. The CDR3 is 13 residues long. Germline trimming cut 4 bases from V and 6 bases from J; bases unmatched to any gene: 6. The germline V gene encodes CDR1 SGHNT and CDR2 YYREEE (reference sequence).

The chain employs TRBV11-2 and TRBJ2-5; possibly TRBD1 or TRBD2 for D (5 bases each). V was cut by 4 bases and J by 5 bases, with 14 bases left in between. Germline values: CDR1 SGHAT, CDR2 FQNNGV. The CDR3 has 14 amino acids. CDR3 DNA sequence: TGTGCCAGCAGCTCTTGGGTAGAGGGGGAGACCCAGTACTTC. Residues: CASSSWVEGETQYF.

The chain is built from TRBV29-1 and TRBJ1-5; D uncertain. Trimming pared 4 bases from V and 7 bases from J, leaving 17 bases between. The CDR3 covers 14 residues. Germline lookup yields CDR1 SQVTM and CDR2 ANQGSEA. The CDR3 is CSVGLGAAGQPQHF. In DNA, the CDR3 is TGCAGCGTTGGTTTGGGAGCGGCTGGGCAGCCCCAGCATTTT. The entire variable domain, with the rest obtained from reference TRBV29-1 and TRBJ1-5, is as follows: SAVISQKPSRDICQRGTSLTIQCQVDSQVTMMFWYRQQPGQSLTLIATANQGSEATYESGFVIDKFPISRPNLTFSTLTVSNMSPEDSSIYLCSVGLGAAGQPQHFGDGTRLSIL.

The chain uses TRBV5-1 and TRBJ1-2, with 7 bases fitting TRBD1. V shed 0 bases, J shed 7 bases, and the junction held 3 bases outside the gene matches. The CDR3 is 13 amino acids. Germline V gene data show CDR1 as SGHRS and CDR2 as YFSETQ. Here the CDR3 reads CASSLAGGFGYTF. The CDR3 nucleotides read TGCGCCAGCAGCTTGGCAGGGGGATTTGGCTACACCTTC. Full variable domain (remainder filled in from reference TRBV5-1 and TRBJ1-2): KAGVTQTPRYLIKTRGQQVTLSCSPISGHRSVSWYQQTPGQGLQFLFEYFSETQRNKGNFPGRFSGRQFSNSRSEMNVSTLELGDSALYLCASSLAGGFGYTFGSGTRLTVV.

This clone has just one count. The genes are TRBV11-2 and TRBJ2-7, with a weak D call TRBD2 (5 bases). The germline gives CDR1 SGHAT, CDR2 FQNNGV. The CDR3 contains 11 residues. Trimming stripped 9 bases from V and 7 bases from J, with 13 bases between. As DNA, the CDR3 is TGTGCCAGTGGATTGTCGGGGGAGCAGTACTTC. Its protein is CASGLSGEQYF.